Below, 29 T cell receptor beta chains from the same sample are listed, as sequenced in a study of T cells in Graves' hyperthyroidism and ophthalmopathy. Regions amplified from RNA transcripts were the TCR beta CDR3 regions. HTBI primers were used for first-round RT-PCR of the TCR CDR3. TCRdb reanalysed the multiplex PCR reads using MiXCR and keeps one entry per CDR3 protein. The sample yields some 570,000 distinct CDR3 sequences, 17% seen once. Sequenced input: blood. The receptors were gathered from a woman aged 18-29 years with Graves' ophthalmopathy.

The chain combines TRBV29-1 with TRBJ2-1; D unresolved. This CDR3 spans 14 amino acids. V gave up 6 bases and J gave up 0 bases, with 12 bases separating them. The germline CDR1 and CDR2 sequences are SQVTM and ANQGSEA. CDR3 amino acids: CSVKDLSSYNEQFF. In DNA, the CDR3 is TGCAGCGTCAAAGACCTGAGCTCCTACAATGAGCAGTTCTTC.

This clonotype came up a few times. The chain couples TRBV12-3 or TRBV12-4 to TRBJ2-1, with 7 bases fitting TRBD1. V lost 6 bases, J lost 8 bases, and 7 bases stayed unmatched. The CDR3 has 13 residues. The CDR3 nucleotides read TGTGCCAGCAGGAAAGGGGGCTCTGATGAGCAGTTCTTC. Translating gives CASRKGGSDEQFF.

This clonotype was seen ten or more times. The J gene is TRBJ2-1, the V gene TRBV12-3 or TRBV12-4; 10 nucleotides line up with TRBD1. Losses at the gene ends were 7 bases for V and 6 bases for J; bases not matched to a gene: 9. The CDR3 has 15 amino acids. The CDR3: CASNTGTGDGNEQFF. DNA of the CDR3: TGTGCCAGCAACACCGGGACAGGGGATGGCAATGAGCAGTTCTTC.

Comment on this clonotype: A much larger clonotype is one base distant, so this may be a read error. The V call is TRBV7-6, the J call TRBJ2-6; either TRBD1 or TRBD2 may fit D (5 bases each). The CDR3 runs to 15 residues. CDR1 is SGHVS, CDR2 FNYEAQ, per germline. In nucleotides, the CDR3 is TGTGCCGGCAGCTTAGGGACCTCTGGGGCCAACGTCCTGACTTTC. Translating gives CAGSLGTSGANVLTF.

This clonotype was detected many times. This chain connects TRBV28 to TRBJ1-2; D is possibly TRBD1 (5 bases). Germline V gives CDR1 MDHEN, CDR2 SYDVKM. The CDR3 is made up of 17 amino acids. Trimming took off 6 bases at V and 3 bases at J, with 23 bases between the two ends. CDR3: CASSQLPSAGVDYGYTF. For the CDR3, the DNA is TGTGCCAGCAGCCAACTACCTTCCGCGGGGGTCGACTATGGCTACACCTTC.

The chain employs TRBV10-3 and TRBJ2-1; TRBD1 might be the D (8 bases). CDR3 length equals 16 residues. V was clipped by 1 base and J by 9 bases, with 19 bases between them. Germline V gives CDR1 ENHRY, CDR2 SYGVKD. The CDR3 is CAISEWRGQGGSEQFF. In DNA form, the CDR3 reads TGTGCCATCAGTGAGTGGAGAGGACAGGGAGGGAGTGAGCAGTTCTTC.

This clonotype was seen ten or more times. CDR3 DNA: TGTGCCATCAGTGAAGGGACGGAGAATACCTACGAGCAGTACTTC. Translating it yields CAISEGTENTYEQYF. The chain couples TRBV10-3 to TRBJ2-7, with D tentatively TRBD1 or TRBD2 (5 bases each). Germline loops: CDR1 ENHRY, CDR2 SYGVKD. CDR3 length equals 15 residues. Trimming stripped 3 bases from V and 2 bases from J, with 14 bases between.

This clonotype was detected ten times or more. V usage is TRBV6-5 and J usage is TRBJ2-1; 8 nucleotides align to TRBD1. CDR1 MNHEY and CDR2 SVGAGI come from the germline V gene. The CDR3 sequence is 14 residues long. J was trimmed by 4 bases and V by 2 bases; bases with no gene match: 1. The chain's CDR3 is CASSYQGAYNEQFF. CDR3 nucleotide sequence: TGTGCCAGCAGTTACCAGGGGGCTTACAATGAGCAGTTCTTC.

This sequence joins TRBV7-2 and TRBJ2-7, with a possible D match to TRBD1 (5 bases). From germline, CDR1 is SGHTA and CDR2 FQGNSA. CDR3 size: 14 residues. Trimming stripped 3 bases from V and 4 bases from J, with 13 bases between. DNA of the CDR3: TGTGCCAGCAGCTTGGCCGCAGGGAATTACGAGCAGTACTTC. It specifies CASSLAAGNYEQYF.

This clonotype was counted only a few times. CDR3 DNA: TGCAGCGTGGTGGGACAGTCCTACGAGCAGTACTTC. As protein: CSVVGQSYEQYF. The V and J genes are TRBV29-1 and TRBJ2-7, with TRBD1 matching 7 bases. The CDR3 totals 12 residues. CDR1 and CDR2 (germline): SQVTM, ANQGSEA. V was pared by 6 bases and J by 1 base, with 3 bases of the junction left unmatched.

The chain employs TRBV4-2 and TRBJ2-7, with 8 bases that match TRBD2. This CDR3 is built from 17 residues. Germline lookup yields CDR1 LGHNA and CDR2 YNFKEQ. Trimming removed 3 bases from V and 0 bases from J; junction bases left unmatched: 10. As DNA, the CDR3 is TGTGCCAGCAGCCACCTGGGAACTAGCGGCAGCTCCTACGAGCAGTACTTC. Protein product: CASSHLGTSGSSYEQYF.

The rearrangement joins TRBV3-2 to TRBJ2-7; TRBD2 is the table's D call, not checked against the DNA. TRBV3-2 counts as a pseudogene. The length of the CDR3 is 18 residues. The CDR3 is CASSQDWRLAGGPYEQYF. The CDR3 bases are TGTGCCAGCAGCCAAGATTGGAGACTAGCGGGAGGGCCCTACGAGCAGTACTTC.

The table lists this clonotype with a few counts. The chain couples TRBV9 to TRBJ2-1, with TRBD2 matching 7 bases. With 0 bases clipped from V and 3 bases from J, the junction kept 6 bases outside the gene matches. The CDR3 sequence is 16 residues long. CDR1 is SGDLS and CDR2 is YYNGEE in the germline V gene. The CDR3 region is CASSVDGGGSYNEQFF. CDR3 DNA: TGTGCCAGCAGCGTAGATGGGGGGGGGAGCTACAATGAGCAGTTCTTC.

The chain is built from TRBV29-1 and TRBJ2-2; D uncertain. The CDR3 consists of 12 residues. CDR1 and CDR2 from the germline V gene are SQVTM and ANQGSEA. V dropped 4 bases and J dropped 1 base, with 4 bases sitting between them. The CDR3, as DNA: TGCAGCGTTGGCTGGAACACCGGGGAGCTGTTTTTT. Translated: CSVGWNTGELFF.

This clonotype was recorded at least ten times. This sequence joins TRBV5-5 and TRBJ1-1, with 9 bases fitting TRBD1. From germline, CDR1 is SGHKS and CDR2 YYEKEE (reference sequence). Trimming took 2 bases from V and 1 from J; bases not matched to a gene: 6. The CDR3 runs to 16 residues. The CDR3 region has the DNA TGTGCCAGCAGCTTCCTTTTGACAGGGGGGAACACTGAAGCTTTCTTT. It codes for CASSFLLTGGNTEAFF.

This clonotype was counted ten times or more. The chain recombines TRBV20-1 with TRBJ2-7; TRBD2 matches 11 bases. V trimming: 7 bases; J trimming: 4 bases; junction bases outside the gene matches: 3. The CDR3 runs to 12 residues. Germline assignment: CDR1 DFQATT and CDR2 SNEGSKA (reference sequence). In DNA form, the CDR3 reads TGCAGTGGCGGGACTAGCGGTTACGAGCAGTACTTC. Its protein is CSGGTSGYEQYF.

The V gene is TRBV10-3, the J gene TRBJ1-2; a weak D match, TRBD1 (5 bases). V was cut by 3 bases and J by 4 bases, with 12 bases left in between. CDR3 size: 14 residues. Germline V gene data show CDR1 as ENHRY and CDR2 as SYGVKD. In DNA, the CDR3 is TGTGCCATCAGTGACCCCAGGGATCTCTATGGCTACACCTTC. Protein: CAISDPRDLYGYTF.

This clonotype has just a few counts. V is TRBV9 and J is TRBJ2-1; D possibly matches TRBD1 or TRBD2 (5 bases each). V was clipped by 4 bases and J by 6 bases, with 23 bases between them. The CDR3 is 17 residues long. Germline-derived CDR1 and CDR2 are SGDLS and YYNGEE. CDR3 sequence (DNA): TGTGCCAGCAGCCGGGGCTTCTACGGCCAGGGTTTCAATGAGCAGTTCTTC. Translated: CASSRGFYGQGFNEQFF.

The chain has TRBV5-5 and TRBJ2-1, with D unclear. Germline CDR1 SGHKS, CDR2 YYEKEE (reference sequence). The CDR3 spans 12 residues. V lost 4 bases to trimming and J lost 9 bases, with 11 bases between them. CDR3 nucleotide sequence: TGTGCCAGCAGCGCCTCCCTGGGTGAGCAGTTCTTC. Translating it yields CASSASLGEQFF. Together with reference TRBV5-5 and TRBJ2-1, the CDR3 gives the full variable domain: DAGVTQSPTHLIKTRGQQVTLRCSPISGHKSVSWYQQVLGQGPQFIFQYYEKEERGRGNFPDRFSARQFPNYSSELNVNALLLGDSALYLCASSASLGEQFFGPGTRLTVL.

The gene calls are TRBV9 and TRBJ2-3; TRBD2 matches 10 bases. After removal of 0 bases from V and 4 bases from J, the junction contained 5 bases not matched to a gene. There are 16 residues in the CDR3. Germline CDR1 and CDR2: SGDLS and YYNGEE. DNA of the CDR3: TGTGCCAGCAGCGTAGTTTTAGCGGGGGGTGCAGATACGCAGTATTTT. Encoded protein: CASSVVLAGGADTQYF.

The V gene is TRBV24-1, the J gene TRBJ2-1, with 8 nucleotides matching TRBD1. The V and J ends lost 4 bases and 6 bases, in that order; junction bases with no gene match: 10. Germline V gene sequence: CDR1 KGHDR, CDR2 SFDVKD. The CDR3 is 16 residues long. CDR3 amino acids: CATSDRGQGGGNEQFF. The CDR3 nucleotides read TGTGCCACCAGTGACAGAGGACAGGGAGGTGGCAATGAGCAGTTCTTC.

The chain's CDR3 is CASSIVTGEETQYF. The CDR3, as DNA: TGTGCCAGTAGTATAGTTACAGGGGAAGAGACCCAGTACTTC. The chain is built from TRBV19 and TRBJ2-5; 7 nucleotides line up with TRBD1. J was trimmed by 3 bases and V by 1 base; bases with no gene match: 2. CDR1 is LNHDA, CDR2 SQIVND, per germline (reference sequence). The CDR3 runs to 14 residues.

This clonotype appeared many times. This chain uses TRBV18 with TRBJ1-5, with no clear D. Per germline, CDR1 KGHSH and CDR2 LQKENI. The V gene lost 5 bases and the J gene lost 3 bases, with 11 bases spanning the gap. This CDR3 comprises 14 residues. CDR3 bases: TGTGCCAGCTCAGGCCTCCTATCCAATCAGCCCCAGCATTTT. Amino acid sequence: CASSGLLSNQPQHF.

At least ten counts were recorded for this clonotype. The chain couples TRBV30 to TRBJ1-1, with D unclear. This CDR3 region has 14 residues. V was pared by 4 bases and J by 3 bases, with 15 bases between. Germline V lookup: CDR1 GTSNPN, CDR2 SVGIG (reference sequence). CDR3 sequence reads: CAWTARGFDTEAFF. CDR3 coding DNA: TGTGCCTGGACAGCCCGGGGTTTTGACACTGAAGCTTTCTTT.

This chain links TRBV11-2 with TRBJ2-7, with 10 positions matching TRBD1. Germline V gene lookup returns CDR1 SGHAT and CDR2 FQNNGV. V was pared by 8 bases and J by 4 bases, with 17 bases of the junction left unmatched. The CDR3 contains 17 residues. For the CDR3, the DNA is TGTGCCAGCTCACCTCCTCAGCCGACAGGGGGCCAGTACGAGCAGTACTTC. Its translation is CASSPPQPTGGQYEQYF.

The V and J genes are TRBV7-9 and TRBJ1-1; perhaps TRBD1 as D (6 bases). Trimming shortened V by 6 bases and J by 1 base, and 12 bases separated the two germline ends. CDR3 length equals 14 residues. Germline loops: CDR1 SEHNR, CDR2 FQNEAQ (reference sequence). The CDR3 sequence is CASRHTGPNTEAFF. The CDR3 DNA follows: TGTGCCAGCAGGCATACAGGGCCGAACACTGAAGCTTTCTTT.

This clonotype showed up many times. This chain uses TRBV2 with TRBJ2-5, with D tentatively TRBD2 (5 bases). Germline V lookup: CDR1 SNHLY, CDR2 FYNNEI. This CDR3 is 13 amino acids long. V was trimmed by 7 bases and J by 0 bases, leaving 9 bases between them. Here the CDR3 DNA reads TGTGCCAGCAAGGCGAGGGACCAAGAGACCCAGTACTTC. Translating it yields CASKARDQETQYF.

This clonotype was detected many times. V usage is TRBV20-1 and J usage is TRBJ1-1; D gene uncertain. This CDR3 has 12 residues. Germline CDR1 is DFQATT and CDR2 is SNEGSKA (reference sequence). Trimming stripped 5 bases from V and 1 base from J, with 8 bases between. The CDR3 reads CSAFDGNTEAFF. In DNA, the CDR3 is TGCAGTGCTTTTGACGGGAACACTGAAGCTTTCTTT.

This clonotype was seen ten or more times. The rearrangement joins TRBV2 to TRBJ2-2; a possible D gene is TRBD1 (6 bases). CDR1 and CDR2 from the germline V gene are SNHLY and FYNNEI. The V and J ends lost 4 bases and 5 bases respectively, with 8 bases between them. This CDR3 contains 13 residues. Here the CDR3 reads CASSVTGTGELFF. CDR3 sequence (DNA): TGTGCCAGCAGTGTCACAGGGACCGGGGAGCTGTTTTTT.